This T cell receptor (beta chain) was obtained from a study of T cells in Graves' hyperthyroidism and ophthalmopathy. Details on this clonotype: Its specificity is unknown.

The source material, RNA transcripts, was used to amplify TCR beta CDR3 regions. An initial round of RT-PCR targeting the TCR CDR3 relied on the HTBI primer set. MiXCR, applied by TCRdb to the multiplex PCR reads, yields one record per CDR3 protein. The sample has hundreds of thousands of distinct CDR3 sequences; over 10% are singletons. Broader study findings: Most clonotypes expanded in the thyroid (above 0.001) were also present in blood.

Across 18 months, stable Graves' hyperthyroidism was marked by no progression to ophthalmopathy. The CDR3 is 13 amino acids. Germline CDR1 DFQATT, CDR2 SNEGSKA (reference sequence). V lost 1 base, J lost 4 bases, and 5 bases lay in between. This rearrangement joins TRBV20-1 to TRBJ1-6; D remains unclear. The sequenced material came from blood. This receptor was obtained from a woman younger than 30 with Graves' hyperthyroidism. CDR3 region: CSARVDYNSPLHF. The CDR3 DNA sequence: TGCAGTGCTAGAGTCGATTATAATTCACCCCTCCACTTT.